One sample yielded the 18 T cell receptor beta chains listed below, sequenced in a study of molecular identifiers for immune sequencing clone quantification. Each CDR3 protein is one row after TCRdb ran MiXCR on the PCR reads. The sample lists about 500,000 distinct CDR3 sequences; about 26% were seen once. Sequenced input: naive CD8+ T cells from blood, with Jurkat cell RNA spiked in. The subset is: FACS-sorted CD8+CD4-CCR7+CD45RA+ naive T cells. Source of these receptors: a human donor in good health. Some libraries in this study had Jurkat cell RNA spiked in.

The chain joins TRBV5-1 to TRBJ2-6; the D gene could be TRBD1 or TRBD2 (5 bases each). V was cut by 3 bases and J by 0 bases, with 10 bases left in between. CDR1 SGHRS and CDR2 YFSETQ come from the germline V gene. CDR3 length equals 16 residues. The chain's CDR3 is CASSSGRASGANVLTF. In DNA form, the CDR3 reads TGCGCCAGCAGCTCGGGACGGGCCTCTGGGGCCAACGTCCTGACTTTC.

This clonotype has a count of ten or more. Germline and junction disagree at one end, which may indicate a read error. This chain links TRBV4-1 with TRBJ2-3, with D unresolved. The germline V gene encodes CDR1 MGHRA and CDR2 YSYEKL. CDR3 length equals 14 residues. CDR3 region: CASSQVGGTDTQYF. The CDR3 DNA reads as TGTGCCAGCAGCCAAGTTGGGGGCACAGATACGCAGTATTTT.

This clonotype turned up a few times. The chain recombines TRBV20-1 with TRBJ2-7, with D possibly TRBD1 on 6 matching bases. This CDR3 has 15 residues. Germline V gene sequence: CDR1 DFQATT, CDR2 SNEGSKA (reference sequence). V was pared by 0 bases and J by 1 base, with 13 bases between. CDR3 coding DNA: TGCAGTGCTAGAGATCGGCAGGGGAGTTCCTACGAGCAGTACTTC. Protein: CSARDRQGSSYEQYF.

This clonotype showed up just a few times. CDR3 protein: CASSLLAGGSEKLFF. Written as DNA, the CDR3 is TGTGCCAGCAGTTTACTGGCAGGGGGTAGTGAAAAACTGTTTTTT. V usage is TRBV12-3 or TRBV12-4 and J usage is TRBJ1-4, with 7 bases identical to TRBD1. J lost 7 bases, V lost 2 bases, and 7 bases had no gene match. The CDR3 sequence is 15 residues long.

The genes are TRBV28 and TRBJ2-3, with 8 bases aligning to TRBD2. The V gene end was trimmed by 4 bases and the J gene end by 3 bases; junction bases not matched to a gene: 9. Germline loops: CDR1 MDHEN, CDR2 SYDVKM. The CDR3 runs 16 residues. The CDR3 region is CASSSRTSYVTDTQYF. CDR3 DNA sequence: TGTGCCAGCAGTTCCCGGACTAGCTATGTTACAGATACGCAGTATTTT.

At least ten counts were recorded for this clonotype. V gene TRBV7-9 combines with J gene TRBJ2-3; possibly TRBD2 for D (5 bases). Germline V CDR1 and CDR2: SEHNR, FQNEAQ (reference sequence). This CDR3 is built from 14 residues. V gave up 11 bases and J gave up 0 bases, with 15 bases separating them. Here the CDR3 reads CAYYEGFSTDTQYF. CDR3 DNA sequence: TGTGCCTACTACGAGGGATTTAGCACAGATACGCAGTATTTT. The full variable domain, its missing parts supplied by reference TRBV7-9 and TRBJ2-3, is DTGVSQNPRHKITKRGQNVTFRCDPISEHNRLYWYRQTLGQGPEFLTYFQNEAQLEKSRLLSDRFSAERPKGSFSTLEIQRTEQGDSAMYLCAYYEGFSTDTQYFGPGTRLTVL.

On this clonotype itself: No conserved phenylalanine or tryptophan is present at the end of the CDR3, so a read error is the likely explanation. The chain recombines TRBV5-6 with TRBJ2-7; no firm D call. Trimming removed 4 bases from V and 5 bases from J, with 10 bases in between. Germline loops: CDR1 SGHDT, CDR2 YYEEEE. The CDR3 extends over 12 amino acids. The CDR3 region is CASSLGPDEQYS. Written as DNA, the CDR3 is TGTGCCAGCAGCCTAGGACCCGACGAGCAGTACTCC.

The gene calls are TRBV20-1 and TRBJ2-5; maybe TRBD2 (6 bases). There are 16 residues in the CDR3. Germline CDR1 is DFQATT and CDR2 is SNEGSKA (reference sequence). V lost 6 bases, J lost 0 bases, and 20 bases lay in between. CDR3 residues: CSAPLDNGSYQETQYF. Written as DNA, the CDR3 is TGCAGTGCCCCCCTGGACAACGGGAGTTACCAAGAGACCCAGTACTTC.

The rearrangement joins TRBV27 to TRBJ2-3, with TRBD1 as a possible D gene (5 bases). The V gene lost 8 bases and the J gene lost 3 bases, with 18 bases spanning the gap. CDR1 is MNHEY, CDR2 SMNVEV, per germline (reference sequence). CDR3 size: 15 residues. The CDR3 region has the DNA TGTGCCAGCGCCAGCAGGGTGGGGATAACAGATACGCAGTATTTT. Translating it yields CASASRVGITDTQYF.

This chain uses TRBV27 with TRBJ2-7, with 7 bases fitting TRBD1. The CDR3 extends over 15 amino acids. Germline V gene data show CDR1 as MNHEY and CDR2 as SMNVEV (reference sequence). J was trimmed by 7 bases and V by 0 bases; bases with no gene match: 9. The CDR3 sequence is CASSLSGTALWEQYF. The CDR3 region has the DNA TGTGCCAGCAGTTTATCAGGGACAGCCCTCTGGGAGCAGTACTTC.

The chain combines TRBV29-1 with TRBJ1-2; 9 bases match TRBD1. The length of the CDR3 is 14 residues. V shed 3 bases and J 4 bases; nucleotides not matched to a gene: 6. The V gene's germline CDR1 is SQVTM and CDR2 ANQGSEA. CDR3 bases: TGCAGCGTTGACCGGACAGGGGCCATCTATGGCTACACCTTC. Translation: CSVDRTGAIYGYTF.

This clonotype was observed a handful of times. This chain connects TRBV4-2 to TRBJ2-1, with TRBD2 identical over 8 bases. CDR1 and CDR2 from the germline V gene are LGHNA and YNFKEQ. After removal of 0 bases from V and 9 bases from J, the junction contained 7 bases not matched to a gene. This CDR3 spans 15 amino acids. CDR3 residues: CASSQDPGTSTEQFF. CDR3 DNA: TGTGCCAGCAGCCAAGATCCAGGGACTAGTACTGAGCAGTTCTTC.

At least ten counts were recorded for this clonotype. V and J are TRBV9 and TRBJ2-7; D is undetermined. This CDR3 has 13 residues. Trimming cost V 0 bases and J 6 bases, with 10 bases left between them. Per the germline V gene, CDR1 is SGDLS and CDR2 is YYNGEE. CDR3 residues: CASSVGLPGEQYF. CDR3 nucleotide sequence: TGTGCCAGCAGCGTAGGACTGCCCGGCGAGCAGTACTTC.

The rearrangement joins TRBV12-3 or TRBV12-4 to TRBJ2-2; a possible D gene is TRBD1 (5 bases). With 3 bases removed from V and 4 bases from J, the gap between germline ends came to 18 bases. The CDR3 runs to 17 residues. For the CDR3, the DNA is TGTGCCAGCAGTTTTTTTGATCAGGGCCTGGTCACCGGGGAGCTGTTTTTT. Translation gives CASSFFDQGLVTGELFF.

With respect to this clonotype: This may come from a read error, since a much larger clone is one base off. This rearrangement joins TRBV7-6 to TRBJ1-5; D is unresolved. The CDR3 covers 13 residues. Germline CDR1 reads SGHVS; CDR2 reads FNYEAQ. The CDR3 nucleotides read TGTGCCTGCAGCTTGCTCCTCGATCAGCCCCAGCATTTT. As protein: CACSLLLDQPQHF.

CDR3 coding DNA: TGTGCCAGCAGCCCCAGTCCCGCGGGGACGCTCACAGATACGCAGTATTTT. Encoded protein: CASSPSPAGTLTDTQYF. This chain connects TRBV7-2 to TRBJ2-3, with D perhaps matching TRBD2 (6 bases). Per the germline V gene, CDR1 is SGHTA and CDR2 is FQGNSA. V lost 5 bases to trimming and J lost 2 bases, with 20 bases between them. The CDR3 totals 17 residues.

This clonotype was seen at least ten times. V gene TRBV28 combines with J gene TRBJ2-7, with D possibly TRBD1 on 5 matching bases. The CDR3 is 13 residues long. Germline loops: CDR1 MDHEN, CDR2 SYDVKM. The V end lost 5 bases, the J end lost 5 bases, and 13 bases lay between the germline ends. As DNA, the CDR3 is TGTGCCAGCAGTCCACCCGGACAAAACGAGCAGTACTTC. Protein product: CASSPPGQNEQYF.

Concerning this clonotype itself: With a much larger clone just one base away, this may be a read error. This rearrangement joins TRBV7-9 to TRBJ1-5; 7 nucleotides line up with TRBD1. V shed 5 bases and J 2 bases; nucleotides not matched to a gene: 9. CDR1 is SEHNR and CDR2 is FQNEAQ in the germline V gene (reference sequence). The CDR3 runs to 16 residues. The CDR3 reads CASSPIDRDRNQPQHF. In DNA, the CDR3 is TGTGCCAGCAGCCCCATCGACAGGGACCGCAATCAGCCCCAGCATTTT.